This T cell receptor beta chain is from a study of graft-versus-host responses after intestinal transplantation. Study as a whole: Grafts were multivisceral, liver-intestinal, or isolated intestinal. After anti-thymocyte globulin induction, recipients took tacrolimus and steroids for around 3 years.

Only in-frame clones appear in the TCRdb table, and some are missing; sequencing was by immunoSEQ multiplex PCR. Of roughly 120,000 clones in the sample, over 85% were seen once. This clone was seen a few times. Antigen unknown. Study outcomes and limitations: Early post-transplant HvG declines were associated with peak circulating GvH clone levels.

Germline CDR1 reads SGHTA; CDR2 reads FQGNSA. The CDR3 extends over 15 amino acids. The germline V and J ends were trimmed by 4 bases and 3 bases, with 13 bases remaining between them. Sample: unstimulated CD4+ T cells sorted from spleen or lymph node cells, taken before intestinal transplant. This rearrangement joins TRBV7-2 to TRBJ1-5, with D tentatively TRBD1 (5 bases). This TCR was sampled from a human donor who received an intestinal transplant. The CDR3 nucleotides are TGTGCCAGCAGCTCTCCGGGACGGAACAATCAGCCCCAGCATTTT. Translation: CASSSPGRNNQPQHF. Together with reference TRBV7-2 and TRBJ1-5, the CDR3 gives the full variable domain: GAGVSQSPSNKVTEKGKDVELRCDPISGHTALYWYRQSLGQGLEFLIYFQGNSAPDKSGLPSDRFSAERTGGSVSTLTIQRTQQEDSAVYLCASSSPGRNNQPQHFGDGTRLSIL.